What follows are 11 T cell receptor beta chains derived from one specimen sequenced in a study of control samples from healthy donors and cancer patients (dated by TCRdb to between 2020 and 2021). Libraries were built with the immunoSEQ multiplex PCR assay. In TCRdb, the immuneACCESS table is reduced to in-frame sequences with V and J assigned. These tables do not hold every clone; where another copy was compared, an unresolved V gene accounts for under half, and the others remain unexplained. The sample contains some 110,000 clones, over 75% of them found a single time. About 1% of the sample is held by the ten biggest clonotypes. Sequencing was carried out using PBMCs. These receptors all stem from a woman in her fifties or sixties with colorectal cancer.

The rearrangement links TRBV28 to TRBJ1-1; 8 nucleotides match TRBD1. With V trimmed by 6 bases and J by 5 bases, 2 bases remained unmatched. Germline V gene lookup returns CDR1 MDHEN and CDR2 SYDVKM. This CDR3 spans 12 amino acids. The CDR3, as DNA: TGTGCCAGCAGCCAGGGGGCGACTGAAGCTTTCTTT. This sequence encodes CASSQGATEAFF.

The chain links TRBV28 to TRBJ2-1, with TRBD2 identical over 9 bases. The CDR3 is made up of 12 amino acids. After removal of 8 bases from V and 4 bases from J, the junction contained 0 bases not matched to a gene. Germline V gives CDR1 MDHEN, CDR2 SYDVKM. This chain's CDR3 is CASAGGYNEQFF. CDR3 DNA sequence: TGTGCCAGCGCGGGAGGGTACAATGAGCAGTTCTTC.

V is TRBV28 and J is TRBJ1-6; a weak D match, TRBD1 (5 bases). The germline V and J ends were trimmed by 1 base and 5 bases, with 15 bases remaining between them. Germline CDR1 is MDHEN and CDR2 is SYDVKM. The CDR3 is made up of 17 amino acids. The DNA of the CDR3 is TGTGCCAGCAGTTTATCGTCACCGACAGTGAATAATTCACCCCTCCACTTT. It translates to CASSLSSPTVNNSPLHF.

This clone was recorded once. This chain joins TRBV5-1 and TRBJ2-2, with D perhaps matching TRBD1 (6 bases). V was pared by 10 bases and J by 6 bases, with 19 bases between. From germline, CDR1 is SGHRS and CDR2 YFSETQ. This CDR3 has 14 residues. The CDR3 DNA reads TGCGCCGGCAAACAGGGTTTAGGGGCCGGGGAGCTGTTTTTT. Translated, it gives CAGKQGLGAGELFF.

DNA of the CDR3: TGTGCCAGCACCCGACTAGCGAAGAGCACAGATACGCAGTATTTT. Residues: CASTRLAKSTDTQYF. The gene calls are TRBV27 and TRBJ2-3; 8 nucleotides match TRBD2. The CDR3 consists of 15 residues. V shed 7 bases, J shed 0 bases, and the junction held 6 bases outside the gene matches. Germline V gene sequence: CDR1 MNHEY, CDR2 SMNVEV (reference sequence).

V and J are TRBV18 and TRBJ2-1, with D possibly being TRBD2 (5 bases). The V end lost 3 bases, the J end lost 0 bases, and 12 bases lay between the germline ends. CDR1 and CDR2 (germline): KGHSH, LQKENI. CDR3 length equals 16 residues. In DNA, the CDR3 is TGTGCCAGCTCACCCGGGGTTCCGAGCTCCTACAATGAGCAGTTCTTC. Translated, it gives CASSPGVPSSYNEQFF.

The chain is built from TRBV7-9 and TRBJ2-5; TRBD2 agrees at 8 bases. The CDR3 has 16 amino acids. The trim removed 5 bases at V and 1 base at J, leaving 9 bases unmatched. The germline CDR1 and CDR2 sequences are SEHNR and FQNEAQ (reference sequence). The CDR3 DNA follows: TGTGCCAGCAGCCAGAGCGCGGGGGGAACCCAAGAGACCCAGTACTTC. It translates to CASSQSAGGTQETQYF.

The CDR3 loop reads CASSLTGSFTGELFF. The CDR3 DNA sequence: TGTGCCAGCAGTTTGACAGGGAGTTTCACCGGGGAGCTGTTTTTT. V is TRBV2 and J is TRBJ2-2, with 7 nucleotides matching TRBD1. The junction had 7 bases not matched to a gene; V was cut back by 5 bases and J by 4 bases. Germline CDR1 SNHLY, CDR2 FYNNEI. The CDR3 is made up of 15 amino acids.

V usage is TRBV29-1 and J usage is TRBJ1-1; D not resolved. CDR3 length equals 12 residues. The V end lost 7 bases, the J end lost 1 base, and 10 bases lay between the germline ends. Per the germline V gene, CDR1 is SQVTM and CDR2 is ANQGSEA. CDR3 region: CSAGGKNTEAFF. Written as DNA, the CDR3 is TGCAGCGCAGGAGGGAAGAACACTGAAGCTTTCTTT.

This sequence joins TRBV6-1 and TRBJ2-7; the D call may be TRBD1 or TRBD2 (6 bases each). The CDR3 is 13 amino acids. Trimming stripped 3 bases from V and 6 bases from J, with 12 bases between. In germline, CDR1 is MNHNS, CDR2 SASEGT. The CDR3 DNA sequence: TGTGCCAGCAGTGAGCTACAGGGAGGCGAGCAGTACTTC. Amino acids: CASSELQGGEQYF.

The chain couples TRBV11-2 to TRBJ2-2; TRBD1 aligns across 10 bases. Germline-derived CDR1 and CDR2 are SGHAT and FQNNGV. V gave up 3 bases and J gave up 0 bases; unmatched junction bases: 1. The CDR3 spans 16 residues. For the CDR3, the DNA is TGTGCCAGCAGCTTGGGGACAGGGGCGAACACCGGGGAGCTGTTTTTT. Protein sequence: CASSLGTGANTGELFF.